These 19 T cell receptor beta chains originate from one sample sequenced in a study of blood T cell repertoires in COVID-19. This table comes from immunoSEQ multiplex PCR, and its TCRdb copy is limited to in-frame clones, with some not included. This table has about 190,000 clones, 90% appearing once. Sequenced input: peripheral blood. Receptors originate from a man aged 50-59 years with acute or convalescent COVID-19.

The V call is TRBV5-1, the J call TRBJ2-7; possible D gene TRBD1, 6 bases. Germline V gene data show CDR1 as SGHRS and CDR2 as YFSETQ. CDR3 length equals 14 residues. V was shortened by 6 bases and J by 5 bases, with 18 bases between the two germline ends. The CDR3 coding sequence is TGCGCCAGCAACCGGGACACCCAAGGGAACGAGCAGTACTTC. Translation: CASNRDTQGNEQYF.

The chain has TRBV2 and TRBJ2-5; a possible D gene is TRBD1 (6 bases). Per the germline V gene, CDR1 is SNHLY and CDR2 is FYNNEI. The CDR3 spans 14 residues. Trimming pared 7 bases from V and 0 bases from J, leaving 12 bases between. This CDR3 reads CASMEDSYQETQYF. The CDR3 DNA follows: TGTGCCAGCATGGAGGACAGTTACCAAGAGACCCAGTACTTC.

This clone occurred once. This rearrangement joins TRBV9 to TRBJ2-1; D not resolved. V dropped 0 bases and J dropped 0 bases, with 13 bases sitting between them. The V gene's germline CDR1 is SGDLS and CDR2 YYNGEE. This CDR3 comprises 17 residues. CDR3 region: CASSVVALRSSYNEQFF. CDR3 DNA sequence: TGTGCCAGCAGCGTAGTTGCGCTTAGGAGCTCCTACAATGAGCAGTTCTTC. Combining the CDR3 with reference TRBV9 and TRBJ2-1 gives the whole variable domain DSGVTQTPKHLITATGQRVTLRCSPRSGDLSVYWYQQSLDQGLQFLIQYYNGEERAKGNILERFSAQQFPDLHSELNLSSLELGDSALYFCASSVVALRSSYNEQFFGPGTRLTVL.

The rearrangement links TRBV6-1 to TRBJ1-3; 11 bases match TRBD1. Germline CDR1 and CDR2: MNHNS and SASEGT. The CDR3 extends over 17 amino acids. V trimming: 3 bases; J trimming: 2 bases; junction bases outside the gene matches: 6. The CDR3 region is CASSDGGQGVAGNTIYF. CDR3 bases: TGTGCCAGCAGTGATGGGGGACAGGGGGTCGCTGGAAACACCATATATTTT.

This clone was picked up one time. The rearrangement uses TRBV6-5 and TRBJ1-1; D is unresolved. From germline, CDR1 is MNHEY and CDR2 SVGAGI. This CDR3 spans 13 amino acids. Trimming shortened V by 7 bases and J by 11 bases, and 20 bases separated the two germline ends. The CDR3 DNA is TGTGCCAGCATGAGCACCCCATTGACTCGGGCTTTCTTT. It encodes CASMSTPLTRAFF.

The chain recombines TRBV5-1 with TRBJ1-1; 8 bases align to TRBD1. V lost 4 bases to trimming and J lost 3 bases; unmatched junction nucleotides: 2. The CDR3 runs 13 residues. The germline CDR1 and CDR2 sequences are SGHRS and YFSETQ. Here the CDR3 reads CASSIQGDTEAFF. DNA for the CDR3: TGCGCCAGCAGCATACAGGGGGACACTGAAGCTTTCTTT. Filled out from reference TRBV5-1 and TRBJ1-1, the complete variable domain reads KAGVTQTPRYLIKTRGQQVTLSCSPISGHRSVSWYQQTPGQGLQFLFEYFSETQRNKGNFPGRFSGRQFSNSRSEMNVSTLELGDSALYLCASSIQGDTEAFFGQGTRLTVV.

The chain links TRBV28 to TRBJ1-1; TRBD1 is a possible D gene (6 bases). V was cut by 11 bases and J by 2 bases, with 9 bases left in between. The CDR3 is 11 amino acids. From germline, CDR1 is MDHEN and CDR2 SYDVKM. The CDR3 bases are TGTGCCGCCAGGGGAAACACTGAAGCTTTCTTT. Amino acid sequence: CAARGNTEAFF.

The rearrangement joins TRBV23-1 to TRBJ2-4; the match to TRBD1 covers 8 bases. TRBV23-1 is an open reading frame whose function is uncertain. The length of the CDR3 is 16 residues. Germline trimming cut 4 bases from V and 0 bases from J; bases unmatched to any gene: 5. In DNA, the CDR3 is TGCGCCAGCAGTCGGGGACAGGACGTAGCCAAAAACATTCAGTACTTC. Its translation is CASSRGQDVAKNIQYF.

CDR3 sequence (DNA): TGCGCCAGCAGCTTGGATCCGGGGAGGACCACTGAAGCTTTCTTT. The encoded protein is CASSLDPGRTTEAFF. This sequence joins TRBV5-1 and TRBJ1-1; D not certain. CDR1 and CDR2 from the germline V gene are SGHRS and YFSETQ. Trimming took 0 bases from V and 4 from J, leaving 13 bases between them. The length of the CDR3 is 15 residues.

DNA for the CDR3: TGTGCTACAGGACAGACCCAAGAGACCCAGTACTTC. Translation gives CATGQTQETQYF. The genes are TRBV27 and TRBJ2-5, with D perhaps matching TRBD1 (6 bases). This CDR3 contains 12 residues. The germline V gene encodes CDR1 MNHEY and CDR2 SMNVEV (reference sequence).

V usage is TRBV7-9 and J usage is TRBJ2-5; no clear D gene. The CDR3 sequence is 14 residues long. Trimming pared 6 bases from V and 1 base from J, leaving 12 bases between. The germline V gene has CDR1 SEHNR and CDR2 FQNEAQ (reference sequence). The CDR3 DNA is TGTGCCAGCAGTTATAGACAAGTCCAAGAGACCCAGTACTTC. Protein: CASSYRQVQETQYF.

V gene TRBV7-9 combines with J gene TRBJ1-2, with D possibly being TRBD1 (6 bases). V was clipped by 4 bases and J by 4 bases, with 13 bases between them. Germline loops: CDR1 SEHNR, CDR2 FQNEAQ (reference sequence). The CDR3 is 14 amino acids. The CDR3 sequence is CASSSRTAIYGYTF. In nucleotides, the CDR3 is TGTGCCAGCAGCTCCCGGACAGCCATCTATGGCTACACCTTC. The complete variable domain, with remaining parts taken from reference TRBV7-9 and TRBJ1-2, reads DTGVSQNPRHKITKRGQNVTFRCDPISEHNRLYWYRQTLGQGPEFLTYFQNEAQLEKSRLLSDRFSAERPKGSFSTLEIQRTEQGDSAMYLCASSSRTAIYGYTFGSGTRLTVV.

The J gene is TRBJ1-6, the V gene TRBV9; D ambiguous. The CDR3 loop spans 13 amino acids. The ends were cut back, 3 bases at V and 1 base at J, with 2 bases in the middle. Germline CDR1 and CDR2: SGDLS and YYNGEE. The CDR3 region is CASSASYNSPLHF. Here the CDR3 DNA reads TGTGCCAGCAGCGCATCCTATAATTCACCCCTCCACTTT.

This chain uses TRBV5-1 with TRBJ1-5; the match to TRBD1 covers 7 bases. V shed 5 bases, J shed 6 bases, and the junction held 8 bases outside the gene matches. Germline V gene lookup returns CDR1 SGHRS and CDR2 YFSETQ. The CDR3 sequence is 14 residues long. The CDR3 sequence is CASRADRDGQPQHF. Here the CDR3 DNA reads TGCGCCAGCAGGGCTGACAGGGATGGTCAGCCCCAGCATTTT.

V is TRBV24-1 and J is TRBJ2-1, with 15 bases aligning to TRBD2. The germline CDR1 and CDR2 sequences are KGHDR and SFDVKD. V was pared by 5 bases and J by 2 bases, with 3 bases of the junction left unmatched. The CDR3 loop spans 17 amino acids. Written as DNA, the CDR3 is TGTGCCACCAGTGTGGGACTAGCGGGAGGCCCCTACAATGAGCAGTTCTTC. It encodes CATSVGLAGGPYNEQFF.

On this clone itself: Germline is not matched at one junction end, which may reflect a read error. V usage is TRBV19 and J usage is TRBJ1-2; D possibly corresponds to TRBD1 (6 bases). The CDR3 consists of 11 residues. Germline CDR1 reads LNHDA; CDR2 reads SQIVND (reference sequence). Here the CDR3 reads CASSKDSLTFF. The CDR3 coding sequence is TGTGCCAGTAGTAAGGACAGTCTTACTTTCTTC. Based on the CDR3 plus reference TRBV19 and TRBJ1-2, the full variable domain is DGGITQSPKYLFRKEGQNVTLSCEQNLNHDAMYWYRQDPGQGLRLIYYSQIVNDFQKGDIAEGYSVSREKKESFPLTVTSAQKNPTAFYLCASSKDSLTFFGSGTRLTVV.

This CDR3 is CASSQGLAGTGELFF. The CDR3 nucleotides read TGTGCCAGCAGCCAGGGACTAGCGGGAACCGGGGAGCTGTTTTTT. The gene calls are TRBV3-1 (or the pseudogene TRBV3-2) and TRBJ2-2, with TRBD2 identical over 13 bases. Germline CDR1 and CDR2: LGHDT and YNNKEL (reference sequence). Trimming cost V 3 bases and J 5 bases; bases outside gene matches: 0. The CDR3 spans 15 residues.

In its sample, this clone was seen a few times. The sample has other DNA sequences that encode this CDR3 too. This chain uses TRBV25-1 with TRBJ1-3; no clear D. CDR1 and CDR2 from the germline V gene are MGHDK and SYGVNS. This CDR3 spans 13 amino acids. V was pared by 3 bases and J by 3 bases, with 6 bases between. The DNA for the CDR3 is TGTGCCAGCAGTGAGCCGGGTGGAAACACCATATATTTT. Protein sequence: CASSEPGGNTIYF.

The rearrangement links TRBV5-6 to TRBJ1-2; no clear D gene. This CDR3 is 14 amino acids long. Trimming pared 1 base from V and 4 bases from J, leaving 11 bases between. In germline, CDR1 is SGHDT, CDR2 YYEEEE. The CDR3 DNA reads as TGTGCCAGCAGCTTGTTAGAAGCGATCTATGGCTACACCTTC. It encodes CASSLLEAIYGYTF. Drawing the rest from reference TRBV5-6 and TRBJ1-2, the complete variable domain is DAGVTQSPTHLIKTRGQQVTLRCSPKSGHDTVSWYQQALGQGPQFIFQYYEEEERQRGNFPDRFSGHQFPNYSSELNVNALLLGDSALYLCASSLLEAIYGYTFGSGTRLTVV.